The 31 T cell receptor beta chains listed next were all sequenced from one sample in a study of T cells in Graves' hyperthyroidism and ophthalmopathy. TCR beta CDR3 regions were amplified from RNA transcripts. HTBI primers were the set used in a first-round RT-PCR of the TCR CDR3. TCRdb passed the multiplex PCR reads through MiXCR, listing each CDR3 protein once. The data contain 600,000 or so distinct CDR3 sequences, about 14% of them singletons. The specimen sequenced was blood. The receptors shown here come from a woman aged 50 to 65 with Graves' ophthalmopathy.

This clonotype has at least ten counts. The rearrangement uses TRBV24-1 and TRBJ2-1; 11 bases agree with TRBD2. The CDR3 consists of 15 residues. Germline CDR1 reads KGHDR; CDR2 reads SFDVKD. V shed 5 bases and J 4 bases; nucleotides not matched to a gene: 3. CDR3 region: CATSALAGGYNEQFF. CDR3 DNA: TGTGCCACCAGTGCGCTAGCGGGAGGTTACAATGAGCAGTTCTTC.

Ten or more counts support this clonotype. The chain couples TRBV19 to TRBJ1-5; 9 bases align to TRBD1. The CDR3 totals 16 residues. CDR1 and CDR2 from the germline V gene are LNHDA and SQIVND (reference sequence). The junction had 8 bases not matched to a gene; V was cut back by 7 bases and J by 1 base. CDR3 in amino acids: CASTMGQGNSNQPQHF. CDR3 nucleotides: TGTGCCAGTACCATGGGACAGGGAAACAGCAATCAGCCCCAGCATTTT.

CDR3 nucleotides: TGTGCCAGCAGCTTAGGGCAGCCGATCTACGAGCAGTACTTC. It is translated as CASSLGQPIYEQYF. The genes are TRBV11-2 and TRBJ2-7; D is undetermined. CDR3 length: 14 residues. The ends were cut back, 1 base at V and 3 bases at J, with 10 bases in the middle. The germline V gene encodes CDR1 SGHAT and CDR2 FQNNGV.

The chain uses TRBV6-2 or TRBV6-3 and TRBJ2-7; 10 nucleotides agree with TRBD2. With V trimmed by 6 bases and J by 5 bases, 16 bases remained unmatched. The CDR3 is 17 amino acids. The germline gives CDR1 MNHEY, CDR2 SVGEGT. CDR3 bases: TGTGCCAGCAGCCCATATGCTGCGATAGCGGGAGGCAACGAGCAGTACTTC. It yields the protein CASSPYAAIAGGNEQYF.

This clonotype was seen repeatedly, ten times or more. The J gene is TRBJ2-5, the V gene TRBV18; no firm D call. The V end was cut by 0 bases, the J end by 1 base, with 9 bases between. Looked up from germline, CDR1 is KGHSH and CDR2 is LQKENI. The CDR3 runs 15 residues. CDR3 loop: CASSPPGQTQETQYF. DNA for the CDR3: TGTGCCAGCTCACCACCCGGGCAGACCCAAGAGACCCAGTACTTC.

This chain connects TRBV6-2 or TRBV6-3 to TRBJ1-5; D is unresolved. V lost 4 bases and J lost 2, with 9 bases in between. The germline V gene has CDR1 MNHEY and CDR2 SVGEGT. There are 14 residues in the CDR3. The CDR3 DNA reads TGTGCCAGCAGTTGGATTAACGGCAATCAGCCCCAGCATTTT. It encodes CASSWINGNQPQHF.

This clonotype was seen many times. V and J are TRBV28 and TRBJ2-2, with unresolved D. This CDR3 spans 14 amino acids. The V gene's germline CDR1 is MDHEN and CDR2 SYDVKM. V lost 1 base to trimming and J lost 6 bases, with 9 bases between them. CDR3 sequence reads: CASSLSLLSGELFF. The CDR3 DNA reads TGTGCCAGCAGTTTATCCCTGCTCTCCGGGGAGCTGTTTTTT.

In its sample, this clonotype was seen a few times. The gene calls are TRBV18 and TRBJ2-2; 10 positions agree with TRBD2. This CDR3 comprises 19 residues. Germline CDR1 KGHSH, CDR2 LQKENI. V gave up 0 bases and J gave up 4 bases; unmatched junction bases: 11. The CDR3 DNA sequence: TGTGCCAGCTCACCACCAACTCCCTTGGGGACTAGCGTCACCGGGGAGCTGTTTTTT. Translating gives CASSPPTPLGTSVTGELFF. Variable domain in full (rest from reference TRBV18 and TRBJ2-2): NAGVMQNPRHLVRRRGQEARLRCSPMKGHSHVYWYRQLPEEGLKFMVYLQKENIIDESGMPKERFSAEFPKEGPSILRIQQVVRGDSAAYFCASSPPTPLGTSVTGELFFGEGSRLTVL.

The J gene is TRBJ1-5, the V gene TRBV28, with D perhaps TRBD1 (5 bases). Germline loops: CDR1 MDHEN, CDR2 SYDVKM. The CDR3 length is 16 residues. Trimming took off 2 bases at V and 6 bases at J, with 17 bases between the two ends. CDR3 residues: CASSLPGGTFGQPQHF. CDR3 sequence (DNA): TGTGCCAGCAGTTTACCGGGAGGGACTTTCGGTCAGCCCCAGCATTTT.

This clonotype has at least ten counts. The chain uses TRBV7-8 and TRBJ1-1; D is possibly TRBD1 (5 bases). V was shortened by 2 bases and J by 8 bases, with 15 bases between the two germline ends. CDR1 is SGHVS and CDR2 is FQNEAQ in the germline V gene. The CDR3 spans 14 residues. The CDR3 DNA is TGTGCCAGCAGCTTATATTCAAACGGGGGGGAAGCTTTCTTT. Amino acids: CASSLYSNGGEAFF.

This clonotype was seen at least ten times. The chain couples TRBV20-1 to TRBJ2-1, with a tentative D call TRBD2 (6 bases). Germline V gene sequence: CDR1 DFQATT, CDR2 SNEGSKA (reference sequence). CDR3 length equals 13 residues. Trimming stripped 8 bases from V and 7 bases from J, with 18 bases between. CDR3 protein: CSPLADPVNEQFF. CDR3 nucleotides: TGCAGTCCTTTAGCGGACCCAGTAAATGAGCAGTTCTTC.

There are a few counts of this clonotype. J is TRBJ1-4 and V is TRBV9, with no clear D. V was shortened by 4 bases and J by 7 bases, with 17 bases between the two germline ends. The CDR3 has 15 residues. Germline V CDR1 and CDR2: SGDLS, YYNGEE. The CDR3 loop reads CASSLFRGAAEKLFF. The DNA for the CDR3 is TGTGCCAGCAGCCTATTTCGAGGTGCGGCTGAAAAACTGTTTTTT.

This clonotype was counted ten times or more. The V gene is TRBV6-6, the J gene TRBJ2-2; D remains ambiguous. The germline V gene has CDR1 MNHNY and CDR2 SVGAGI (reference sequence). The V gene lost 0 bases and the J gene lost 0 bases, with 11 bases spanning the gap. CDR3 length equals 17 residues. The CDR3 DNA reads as TGTGCCAGCAGTTACTCTGGGCAGCCCTCGAACACCGGGGAGCTGTTTTTT. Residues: CASSYSGQPSNTGELFF.

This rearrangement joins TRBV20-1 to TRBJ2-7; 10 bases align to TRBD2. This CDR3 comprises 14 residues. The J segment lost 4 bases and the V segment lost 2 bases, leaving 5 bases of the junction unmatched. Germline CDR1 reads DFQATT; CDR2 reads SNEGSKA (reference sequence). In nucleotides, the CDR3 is TGCAGTGCTAGATCCCTAGCGGGAGTGTACGAGCAGTACTTC. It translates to CSARSLAGVYEQYF.

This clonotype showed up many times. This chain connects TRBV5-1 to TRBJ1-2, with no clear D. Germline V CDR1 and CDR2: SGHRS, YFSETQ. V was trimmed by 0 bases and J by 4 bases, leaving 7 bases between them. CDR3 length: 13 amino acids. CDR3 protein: CASSLELSYGYTF. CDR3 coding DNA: TGCGCCAGCAGCTTGGAACTAAGCTATGGCTACACCTTC.

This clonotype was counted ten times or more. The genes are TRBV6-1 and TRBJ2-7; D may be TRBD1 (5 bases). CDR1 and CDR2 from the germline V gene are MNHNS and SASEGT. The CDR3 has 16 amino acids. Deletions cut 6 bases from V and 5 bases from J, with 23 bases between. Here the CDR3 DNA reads TGTGCCAGCAGCACGGCTTCTAGGGGTCTAGGTAACGAGCAGTACTTC. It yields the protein CASSTASRGLGNEQYF.

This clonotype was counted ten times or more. CDR3 region: CSARDTLADIQYF. CDR3 nucleotide sequence: TGCAGTGCTAGAGATACACTAGCAGACATTCAGTACTTC. The chain is built from TRBV20-1 and TRBJ2-4; D perhaps matches TRBD2 (6 bases). The CDR3 has 13 residues. Germline-derived CDR1 and CDR2 are DFQATT and SNEGSKA (reference sequence). The V end was cut by 0 bases, the J end by 8 bases, with 11 bases between.

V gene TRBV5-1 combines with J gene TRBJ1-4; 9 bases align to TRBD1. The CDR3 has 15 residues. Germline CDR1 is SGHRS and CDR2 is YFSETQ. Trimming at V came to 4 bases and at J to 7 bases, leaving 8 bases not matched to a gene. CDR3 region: CASSPEGQGREKLFF. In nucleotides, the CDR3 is TGCGCCAGCAGCCCAGAGGGACAGGGCCGTGAAAAACTGTTTTTT.

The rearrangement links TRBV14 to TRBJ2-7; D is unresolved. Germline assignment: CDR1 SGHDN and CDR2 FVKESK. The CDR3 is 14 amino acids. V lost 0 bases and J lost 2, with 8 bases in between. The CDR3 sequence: CASSQDPYTYEQYF. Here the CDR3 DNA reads TGTGCCAGCAGCCAAGATCCGTACACCTACGAGCAGTACTTC.

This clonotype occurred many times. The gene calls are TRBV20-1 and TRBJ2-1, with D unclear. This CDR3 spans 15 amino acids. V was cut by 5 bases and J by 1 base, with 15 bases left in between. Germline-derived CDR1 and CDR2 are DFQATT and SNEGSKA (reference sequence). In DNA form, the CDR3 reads TGCAGTGCTCGGTCCGGGCTCACTTCCTACAATGAGCAGTTCTTC. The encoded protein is CSARSGLTSYNEQFF.

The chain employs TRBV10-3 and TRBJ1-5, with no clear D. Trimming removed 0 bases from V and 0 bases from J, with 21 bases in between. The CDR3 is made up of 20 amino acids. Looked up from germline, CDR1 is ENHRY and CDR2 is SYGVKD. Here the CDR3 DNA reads TGTGCCATCAGTGAGTCGATAGTAACTGGAGACTTTTATAGCAATCAGCCCCAGCATTTT. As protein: CAISESIVTGDFYSNQPQHF.

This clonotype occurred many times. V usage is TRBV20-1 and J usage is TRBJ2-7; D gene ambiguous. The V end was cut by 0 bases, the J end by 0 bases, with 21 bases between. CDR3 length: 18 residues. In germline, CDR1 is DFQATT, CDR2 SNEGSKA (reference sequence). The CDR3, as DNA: TGCAGTGCTAGAGATCAAGGTGCGACGGCGGCACACTCCTACGAGCAGTACTTC. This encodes CSARDQGATAAHSYEQYF.

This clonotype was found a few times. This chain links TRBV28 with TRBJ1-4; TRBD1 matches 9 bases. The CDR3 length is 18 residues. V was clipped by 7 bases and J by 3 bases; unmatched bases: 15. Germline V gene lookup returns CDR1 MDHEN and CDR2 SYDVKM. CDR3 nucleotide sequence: TGTGCCAGCACCTTGGGGGCCGGGACAGGGAGGTCTAATGAAAAACTGTTTTTT. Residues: CASTLGAGTGRSNEKLFF.

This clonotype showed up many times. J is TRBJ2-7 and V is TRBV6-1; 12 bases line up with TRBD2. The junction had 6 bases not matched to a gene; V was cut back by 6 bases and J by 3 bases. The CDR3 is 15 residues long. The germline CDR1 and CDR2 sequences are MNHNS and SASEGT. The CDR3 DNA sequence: TGTGCCAGCAGCCGCGAGGGACTAGCGGGCTACGAGCAGTACTTC. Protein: CASSREGLAGYEQYF.

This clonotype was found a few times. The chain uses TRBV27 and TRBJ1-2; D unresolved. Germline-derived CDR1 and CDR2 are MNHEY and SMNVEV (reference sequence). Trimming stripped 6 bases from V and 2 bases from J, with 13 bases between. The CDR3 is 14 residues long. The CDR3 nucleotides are TGTGCCAGCAGCGGCGCCTCGACGAACTATGGCTACACCTTC. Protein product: CASSGASTNYGYTF.

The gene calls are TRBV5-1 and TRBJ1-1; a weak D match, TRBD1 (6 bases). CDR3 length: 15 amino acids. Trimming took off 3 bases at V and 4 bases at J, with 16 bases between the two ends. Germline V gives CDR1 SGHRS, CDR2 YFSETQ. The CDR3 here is CASSSRVVGGTEAFF. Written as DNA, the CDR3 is TGCGCCAGCAGCTCCCGAGTAGTAGGGGGCACTGAAGCTTTCTTT.

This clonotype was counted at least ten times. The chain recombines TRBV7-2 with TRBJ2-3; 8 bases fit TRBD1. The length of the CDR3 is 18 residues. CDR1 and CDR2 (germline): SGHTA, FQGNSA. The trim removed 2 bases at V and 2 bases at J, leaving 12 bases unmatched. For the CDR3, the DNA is TGTGCCAGCAGCTTATATGTGACAGGGGCGATACACACAGATACGCAGTATTTT. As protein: CASSLYVTGAIHTDTQYF.

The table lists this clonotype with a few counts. The CDR3 DNA follows: TGTGCCAGCAGCCGATCAACGAACACCGGGGAGCTGTTTTTT. Translated: CASSRSTNTGELFF. The chain is built from TRBV9 and TRBJ2-2; no clear D. V was cut by 4 bases and J by 0 bases, with 7 bases left in between. The germline V gene encodes CDR1 SGDLS and CDR2 YYNGEE. This CDR3 region has 14 residues.

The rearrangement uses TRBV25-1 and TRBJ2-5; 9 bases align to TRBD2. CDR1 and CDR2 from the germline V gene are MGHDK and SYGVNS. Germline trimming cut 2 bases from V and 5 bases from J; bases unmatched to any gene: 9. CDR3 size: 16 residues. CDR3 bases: TGTGCCAGCAGTGAAGTGACAGCGGGAGGTTCGGAGACCCAGTACTTC. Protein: CASSEVTAGGSETQYF.

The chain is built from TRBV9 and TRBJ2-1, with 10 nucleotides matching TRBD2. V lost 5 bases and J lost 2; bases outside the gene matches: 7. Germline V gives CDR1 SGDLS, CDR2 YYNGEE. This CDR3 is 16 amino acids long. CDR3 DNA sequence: TGTGCCAGCAGTTCCAGCGGGAGGGCCACCTACAATGAGCAGTTCTTC. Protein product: CASSSSGRATYNEQFF.

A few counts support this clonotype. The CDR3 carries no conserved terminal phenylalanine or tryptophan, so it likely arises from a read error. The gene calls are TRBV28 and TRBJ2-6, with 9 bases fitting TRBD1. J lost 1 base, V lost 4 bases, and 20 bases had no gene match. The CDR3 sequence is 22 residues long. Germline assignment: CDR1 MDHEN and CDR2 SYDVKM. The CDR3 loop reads CASSYSIPTGTGRDSGANVLTS. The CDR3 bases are TGTGCCAGCAGTTACAGTATACCGACAGGGACAGGGCGAGATTCTGGGGCCAACGTCCTGACTTCC.